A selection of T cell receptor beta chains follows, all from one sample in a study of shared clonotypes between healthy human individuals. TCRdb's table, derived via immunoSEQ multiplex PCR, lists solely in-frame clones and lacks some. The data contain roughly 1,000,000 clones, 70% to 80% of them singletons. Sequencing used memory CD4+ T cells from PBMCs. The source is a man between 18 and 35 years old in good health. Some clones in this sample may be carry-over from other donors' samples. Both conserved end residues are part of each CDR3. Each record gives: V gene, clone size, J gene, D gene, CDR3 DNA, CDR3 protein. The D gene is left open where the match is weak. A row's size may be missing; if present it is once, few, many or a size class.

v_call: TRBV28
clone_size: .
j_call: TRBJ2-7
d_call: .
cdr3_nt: TGTGCCAGCAGTTACCACGACCGGTACGAGCAGTACTTC
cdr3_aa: CASSYHDRYEQYF

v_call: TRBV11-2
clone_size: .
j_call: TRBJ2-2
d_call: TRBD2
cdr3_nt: TGTGCCAGCAGCTTAGATTTGACTAGCGGGAGAAACACCGGGGAGCTGTTTTTT
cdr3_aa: CASSLDLTSGRNTGELFF

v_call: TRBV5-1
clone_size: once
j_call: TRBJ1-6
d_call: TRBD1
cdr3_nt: TGCGCCAGCAGCTTGGGACAGGGGGATTCACCCCTCCACTTT
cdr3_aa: CASSLGQGDSPLHF

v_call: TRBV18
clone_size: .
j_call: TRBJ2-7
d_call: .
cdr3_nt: TGTGCCAGCTCACCTTCCTCCGGGGTCATAGAATACGAGCAGTACTTC
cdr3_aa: CASSPSSGVIEYEQYF

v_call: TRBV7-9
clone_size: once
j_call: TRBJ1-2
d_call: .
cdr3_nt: TGTGCCAGCAGCCCGGGGGGGGGCTACACCTATGGCTACACCTTC
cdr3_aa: CASSPGGGYTYGYTF

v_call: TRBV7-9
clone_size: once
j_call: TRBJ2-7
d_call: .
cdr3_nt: TGTGCCAGCAGCTTAAACCCGAAGCCGACAGGGAGGCCCGAGCAGTACTTC
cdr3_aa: CASSLNPKPTGRPEQYF

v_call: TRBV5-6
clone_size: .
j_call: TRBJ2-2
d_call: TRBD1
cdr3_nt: TGTGCCAGCAGCCTCGGACAGGGATTGAGGGCCACCGGGGAGCTGTTTTTT
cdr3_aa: CASSLGQGLRATGELFF

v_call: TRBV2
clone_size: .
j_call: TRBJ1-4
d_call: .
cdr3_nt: TGTGCCAGCAGCGGGGGGGACCGAGCTAATGAAAAACTGTTTTTT
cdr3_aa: CASSGGDRANEKLFF

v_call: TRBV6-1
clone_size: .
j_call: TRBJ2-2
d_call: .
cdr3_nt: TGTGCCAGCAGAGAATGGATACAGGGAGTCACCGGGGAGCTGTTTTTT
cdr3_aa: CASREWIQGVTGELFF

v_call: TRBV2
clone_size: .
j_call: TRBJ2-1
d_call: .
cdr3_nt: TGTGCCAGCGGTACGACTTACAATGAGCAGTTCTTC
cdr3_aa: CASGTTYNEQFF

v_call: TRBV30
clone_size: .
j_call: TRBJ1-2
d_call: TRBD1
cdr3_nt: TGTGCCTGGAGTGTTACAGGGGGCTATGGCTACACCTTC
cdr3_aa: CAWSVTGGYGYTF

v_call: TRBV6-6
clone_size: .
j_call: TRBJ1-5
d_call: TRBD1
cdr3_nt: TGTGCCAGCAGGACAGGGGGCGACGGGCAGCCCCAGCATTTT
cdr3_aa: CASRTGGDGQPQHF